This note documents a single T cell receptor beta chain sequence. The data are from a study of blood T cell repertoires in COVID-19. Study-wide context: PBMCs, B-cell-depleted T cells, or T cells provided the cDNA or gDNA that made up the material.

Clones were sequenced by immunoSEQ multiplex PCR, and TCRdb holds only the in-frame ones, with some missing. The data hold 300,000 to 400,000 clones, with around 86% observed a single time. Trimming took 0 bases from V and 0 from J, leaving 8 bases between them. The CDR3 is 16 residues long. Germline V gene sequence: CDR1 MGHRA, CDR2 YSYEKL. The J gene is TRBJ2-2, the V gene TRBV4-1; D remains unclear. Sequencing was done on a sample of peripheral blood. The sequence derives from a man aged 45-65 years with active or convalescent COVID-19. CDR3 loop: CASSQEVNTNTGELFF. The CDR3 DNA sequence: TGCGCCAGCAGCCAAGAGGTGAACACGAACACCGGGGAGCTGTTTTTT.